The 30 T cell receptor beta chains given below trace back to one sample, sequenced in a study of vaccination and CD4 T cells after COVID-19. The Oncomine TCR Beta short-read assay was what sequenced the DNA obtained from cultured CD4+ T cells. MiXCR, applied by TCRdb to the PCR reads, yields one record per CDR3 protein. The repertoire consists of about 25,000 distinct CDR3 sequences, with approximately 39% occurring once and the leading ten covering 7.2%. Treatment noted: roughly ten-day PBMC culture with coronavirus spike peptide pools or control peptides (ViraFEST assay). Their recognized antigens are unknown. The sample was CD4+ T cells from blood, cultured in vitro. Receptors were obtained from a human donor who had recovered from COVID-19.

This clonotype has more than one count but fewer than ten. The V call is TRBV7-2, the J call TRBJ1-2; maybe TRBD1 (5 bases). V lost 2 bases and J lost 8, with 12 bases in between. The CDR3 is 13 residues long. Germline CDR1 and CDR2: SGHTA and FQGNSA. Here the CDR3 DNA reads TGTGCCAGCAGCTTACCGGGCTGGGGGGGCTACACCTTC. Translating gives CASSLPGWGGYTF.

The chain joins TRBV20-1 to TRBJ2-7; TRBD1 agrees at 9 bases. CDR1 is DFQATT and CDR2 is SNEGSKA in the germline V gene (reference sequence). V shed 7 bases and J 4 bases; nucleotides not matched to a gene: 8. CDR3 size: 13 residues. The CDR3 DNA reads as TGCAGTGTAAGAGACGGGACAGGGTACGAGCAGTACTTC. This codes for CSVRDGTGYEQYF.

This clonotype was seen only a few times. CDR3 sequence reads: CASSPTAEARTGELFF. The CDR3 nucleotides are TGTGCCAGCAGCCCTACTGCGGAGGCCCGGACCGGGGAGCTGTTTTTT. The chain links TRBV7-2 to TRBJ2-2; perhaps TRBD2 as D (5 bases). V shed 5 bases and J shed 5 bases, with 18 bases lying between them. The CDR3 consists of 16 residues. Per the germline V gene, CDR1 is SGHTA and CDR2 is FQGNSA.

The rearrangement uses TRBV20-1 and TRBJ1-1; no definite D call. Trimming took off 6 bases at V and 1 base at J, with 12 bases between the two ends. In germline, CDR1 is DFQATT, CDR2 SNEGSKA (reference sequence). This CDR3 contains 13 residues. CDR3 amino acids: CSAPSSGNTEAFF. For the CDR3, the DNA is TGCAGTGCCCCGTCGTCCGGGAACACTGAAGCTTTCTTT.

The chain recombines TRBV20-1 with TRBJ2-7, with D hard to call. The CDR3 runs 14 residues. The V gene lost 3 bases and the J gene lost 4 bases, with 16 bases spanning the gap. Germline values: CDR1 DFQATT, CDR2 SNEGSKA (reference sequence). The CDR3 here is CSARAERRAYEQYF. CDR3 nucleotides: TGCAGTGCTAGGGCTGAGCGCCGGGCTTACGAGCAGTACTTC.

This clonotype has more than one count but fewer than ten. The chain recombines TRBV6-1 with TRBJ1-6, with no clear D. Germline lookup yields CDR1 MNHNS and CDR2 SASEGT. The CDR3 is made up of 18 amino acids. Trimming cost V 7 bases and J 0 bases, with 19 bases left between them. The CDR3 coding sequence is TGTGCCAGCAAGCGTAATATCATCATCAGCTCCTATAATTCACCCCTCCACTTT. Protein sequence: CASKRNIIISSYNSPLHF.

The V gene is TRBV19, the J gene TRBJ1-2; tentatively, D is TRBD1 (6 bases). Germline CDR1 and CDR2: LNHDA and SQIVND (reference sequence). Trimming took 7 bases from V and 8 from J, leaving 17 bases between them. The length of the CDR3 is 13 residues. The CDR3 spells CASNARGLEGYTF. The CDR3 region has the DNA TGTGCCAGTAATGCCAGGGGATTGGAAGGCTACACCTTC.

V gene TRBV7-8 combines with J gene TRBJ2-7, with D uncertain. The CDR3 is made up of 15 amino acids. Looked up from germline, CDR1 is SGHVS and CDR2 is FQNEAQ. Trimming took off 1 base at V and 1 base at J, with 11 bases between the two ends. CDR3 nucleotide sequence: TGTGCCAGCAGCTTAGTGGCAGAACTATCCTACGAGCAGTACTTC. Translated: CASSLVAELSYEQYF.

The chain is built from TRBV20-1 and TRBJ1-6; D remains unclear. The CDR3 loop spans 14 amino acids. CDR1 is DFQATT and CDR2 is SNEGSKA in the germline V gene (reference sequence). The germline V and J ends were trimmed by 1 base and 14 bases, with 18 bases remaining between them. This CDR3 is CSARVGGNGESLHF. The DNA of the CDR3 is TGCAGTGCTAGAGTAGGCGGTAACGGGGAATCCCTCCACTTT.

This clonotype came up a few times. CDR3 in DNA: TGTGCCACCAGAGGGTTCATGAACACTGAAGCTTTCTTT. Translated: CATRGFMNTEAFF. V usage is TRBV19 and J usage is TRBJ1-1; D not certain. The CDR3 spans 13 residues. CDR1 is LNHDA, CDR2 SQIVND, per germline (reference sequence). Trimming removed 10 bases at V and 0 bases at J, with 12 bases between.

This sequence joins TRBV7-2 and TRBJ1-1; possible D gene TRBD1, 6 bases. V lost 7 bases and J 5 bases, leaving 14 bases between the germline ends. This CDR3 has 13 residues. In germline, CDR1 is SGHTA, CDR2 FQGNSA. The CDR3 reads CASILNRVTEAFF. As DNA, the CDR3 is TGTGCCAGCATCCTAAACAGGGTTACTGAAGCTTTCTTT.

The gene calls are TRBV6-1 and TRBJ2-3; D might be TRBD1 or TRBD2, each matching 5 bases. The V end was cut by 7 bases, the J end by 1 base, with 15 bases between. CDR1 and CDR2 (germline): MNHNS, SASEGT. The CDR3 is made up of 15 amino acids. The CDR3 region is CASTSPQGGTDTQYF. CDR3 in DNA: TGTGCCAGCACTTCCCCCCAGGGAGGCACAGATACGCAGTATTTT.

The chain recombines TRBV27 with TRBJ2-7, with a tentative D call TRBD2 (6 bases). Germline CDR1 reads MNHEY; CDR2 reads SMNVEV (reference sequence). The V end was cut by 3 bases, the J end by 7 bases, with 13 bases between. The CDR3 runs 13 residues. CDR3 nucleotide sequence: TGTGCCAGCAGTTTCTCGCGGGGCGGGGAGCAGTACTTC. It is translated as CASSFSRGGEQYF.

The chain's CDR3 is CASSYFASQSNYGYTF. CDR3 sequence (DNA): TGTGCCAGCAGTTATTTCGCCAGCCAGAGTAACTATGGCTACACCTTC. The chain joins TRBV6-4 to TRBJ1-2; D remains ambiguous. The CDR3 is 16 amino acids. Per the germline V gene, CDR1 is MRHNA and CDR2 is SNTAGT. Trimming cost V 5 bases and J 1 base, with 17 bases left between them.

This chain's CDR3 is CASTPTGQVLNYGYTF. The CDR3, as DNA: TGTGCCAGTACCCCGACCGGACAGGTTCTTAACTATGGCTACACCTTC. The gene calls are TRBV19 and TRBJ1-2, with 7 bases identical to TRBD1. V shed 7 bases, J shed 1 base, and the junction held 12 bases outside the gene matches. Germline CDR1 LNHDA, CDR2 SQIVND (reference sequence). The CDR3 has 16 residues.

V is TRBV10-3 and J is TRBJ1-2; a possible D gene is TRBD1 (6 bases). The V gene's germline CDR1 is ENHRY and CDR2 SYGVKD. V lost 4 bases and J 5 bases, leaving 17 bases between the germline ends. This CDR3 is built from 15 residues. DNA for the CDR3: TGTGCCATCAGTGCGGGCCTGACAGGAGAGTATGGCTACACCTTC. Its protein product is CAISAGLTGEYGYTF.

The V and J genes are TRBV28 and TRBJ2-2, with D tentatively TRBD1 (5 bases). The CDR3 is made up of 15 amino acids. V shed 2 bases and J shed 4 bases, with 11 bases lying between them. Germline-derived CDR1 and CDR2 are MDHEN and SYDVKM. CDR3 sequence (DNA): TGTGCCAGCAGTTTAACGCAGGGTGGCACCGGGGAGCTGTTTTTT. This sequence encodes CASSLTQGGTGELFF.

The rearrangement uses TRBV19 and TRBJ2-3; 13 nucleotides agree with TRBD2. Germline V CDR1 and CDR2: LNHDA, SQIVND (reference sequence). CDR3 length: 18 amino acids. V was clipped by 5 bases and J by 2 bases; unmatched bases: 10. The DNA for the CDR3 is TGTGCCAGTAGTCCCTTCCCGGGACTAGCGGGGAACACAGATACGCAGTATTTT. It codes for CASSPFPGLAGNTDTQYF.

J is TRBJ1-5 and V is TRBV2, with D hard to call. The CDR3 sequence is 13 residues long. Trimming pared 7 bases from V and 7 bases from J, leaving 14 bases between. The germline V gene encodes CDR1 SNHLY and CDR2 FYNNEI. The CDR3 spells CASTDGVLQPQHF. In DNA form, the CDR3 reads TGTGCCAGCACTGACGGGGTCCTGCAGCCCCAGCATTTT.

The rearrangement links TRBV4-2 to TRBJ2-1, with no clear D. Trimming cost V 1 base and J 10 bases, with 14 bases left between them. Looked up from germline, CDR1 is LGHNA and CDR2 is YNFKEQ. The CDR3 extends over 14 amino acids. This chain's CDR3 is CASSQGEGLREQFF. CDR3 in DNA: TGTGCCAGCAGCCAAGGGGAAGGGCTCCGCGAGCAGTTCTTC.

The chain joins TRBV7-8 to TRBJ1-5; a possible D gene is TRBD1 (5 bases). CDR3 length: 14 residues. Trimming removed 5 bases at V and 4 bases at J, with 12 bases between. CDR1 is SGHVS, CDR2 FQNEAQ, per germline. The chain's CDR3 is CASSLLGGNQPQHF. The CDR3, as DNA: TGTGCCAGCAGCCTCTTGGGGGGGAATCAGCCCCAGCATTTT.

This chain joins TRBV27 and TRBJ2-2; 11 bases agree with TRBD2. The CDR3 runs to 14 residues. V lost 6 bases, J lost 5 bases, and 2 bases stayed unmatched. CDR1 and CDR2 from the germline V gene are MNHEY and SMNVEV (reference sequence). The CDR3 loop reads CASRLAGGTGELFF. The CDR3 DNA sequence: TGTGCCAGCAGATTAGCGGGGGGGACCGGGGAGCTGTTTTTT.

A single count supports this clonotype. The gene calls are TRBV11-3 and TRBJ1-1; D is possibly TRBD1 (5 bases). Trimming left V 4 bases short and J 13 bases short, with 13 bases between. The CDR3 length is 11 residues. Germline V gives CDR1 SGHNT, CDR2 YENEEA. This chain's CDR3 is CASSSGTGGFF. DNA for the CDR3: TGTGCCAGCAGCTCAGGGACCGGAGGTTTCTTT. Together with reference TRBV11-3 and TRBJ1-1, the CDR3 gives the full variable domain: EAGVVQSPRYKIIEKKQPVAFWCNPISGHNTLYWYLQNLGQGPELLIRYENEEAVDDSQLPKDRFSAERLKGVDSTLKIQPAELGDSAVYLCASSSGTGGFFGQGTRLTVV.

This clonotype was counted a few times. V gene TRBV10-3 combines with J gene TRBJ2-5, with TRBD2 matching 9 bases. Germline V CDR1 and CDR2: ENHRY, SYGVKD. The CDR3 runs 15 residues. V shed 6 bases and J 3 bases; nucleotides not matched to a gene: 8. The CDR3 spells CAISRSGRREETQYF. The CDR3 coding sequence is TGTGCCATCAGCCGTAGCGGGAGAAGGGAAGAGACCCAGTACTTC.

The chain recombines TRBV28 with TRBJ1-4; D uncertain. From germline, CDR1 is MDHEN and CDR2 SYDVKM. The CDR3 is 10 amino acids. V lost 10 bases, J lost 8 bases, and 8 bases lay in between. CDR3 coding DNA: TGTGCCACGTGGGAGGAAAAACTGTTTTTT. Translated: CATWEEKLFF.

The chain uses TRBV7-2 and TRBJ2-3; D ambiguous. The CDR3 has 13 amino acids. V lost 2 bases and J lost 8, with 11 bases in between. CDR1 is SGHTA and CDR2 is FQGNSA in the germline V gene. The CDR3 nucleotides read TGTGCCAGCAGCTTAAGTACGCGTTCTACGCAGTATTTT. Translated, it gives CASSLSTRSTQYF.

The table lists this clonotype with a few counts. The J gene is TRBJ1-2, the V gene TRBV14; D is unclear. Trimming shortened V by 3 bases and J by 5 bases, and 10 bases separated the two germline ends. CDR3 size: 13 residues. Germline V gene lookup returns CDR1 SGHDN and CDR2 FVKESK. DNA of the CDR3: TGTGCCAGCAGCCAGGGAAGGACTTATGGCTACACCTTC. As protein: CASSQGRTYGYTF.

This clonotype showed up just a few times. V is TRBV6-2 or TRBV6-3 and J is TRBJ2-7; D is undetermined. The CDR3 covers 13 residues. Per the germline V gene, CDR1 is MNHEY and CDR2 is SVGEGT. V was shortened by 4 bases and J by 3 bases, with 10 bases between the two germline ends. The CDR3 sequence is CASSLRLGYEQYF. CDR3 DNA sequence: TGTGCCAGCAGTTTACGGCTTGGCTACGAGCAGTACTTC.

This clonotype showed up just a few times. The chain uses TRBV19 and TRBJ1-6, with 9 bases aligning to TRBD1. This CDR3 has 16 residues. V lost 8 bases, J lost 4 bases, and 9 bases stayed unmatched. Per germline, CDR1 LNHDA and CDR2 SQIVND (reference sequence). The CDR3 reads CASRDRDRGYNSPLHF. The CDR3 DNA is TGTGCCAGTCGGGACAGGGATAGAGGTTATAATTCACCCCTCCACTTT.

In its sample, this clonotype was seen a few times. CDR3 DNA sequence: TGTGCCAGCAGCTCGGGACAGACTTATGGCTACACCTTC. Translating gives CASSSGQTYGYTF. This chain uses TRBV7-9 with TRBJ1-2; TRBD1 agrees at 7 bases. V shed 4 bases and J 5 bases; nucleotides not matched to a gene: 4. This CDR3 is 13 amino acids long. The germline V gene has CDR1 SEHNR and CDR2 FQNEAQ (reference sequence).